This T cell receptor beta chain was sequenced for a study of blood T cell repertoires in COVID-19. Study context: The samples span acute and convalescent COVID-19 from the United States, Italy and Spain. The analysed material was cDNA or gDNA that came from T cells, B-cell-depleted T cells, or PBMCs.

V lost 3 bases to trimming and J lost 7 bases; unmatched junction nucleotides: 8. The CDR3 length is 15 residues. The germline V gene has CDR1 MNHEY and CDR2 SMNVEV (reference sequence). The repertoire was sequenced with immunoSEQ multiplex PCR; TCRdb's copy has only in-frame clones and lacks some. Of a few hundred thousand clones in the sample, 86% were seen once. The receptor's source is a man aged 25 to 40 with active or convalescent COVID-19. Sequenced input: peripheral blood. The V gene is TRBV27, the J gene TRBJ1-2; 10 nucleotides align to TRBD1. The CDR3 coding sequence is TGTGCCAGCAGTTTCGGGACAGGGGACGGTATTGGCTACACCTTC. Its protein product is CASSFGTGDGIGYTF.